This T cell receptor beta chain was recorded in a study of blood T cell repertoires in COVID-19 (TCRdb year 2020). About the study as a whole: Samples from collaborators originated in the United States, Italy and Spain and spanned both the acute and convalescent phases of COVID-19. The material from the prospective study consisted of cDNA or gDNA derived from T cells, B-cell-depleted T cells, or PBMCs. Deeply sampled blood TCRbeta repertoires from subjects exposed to, actively infected with, or recovered from COVID-19 were included in the dataset. A freely available public database, intended as a resource for researchers studying the immune response to SARS-CoV-2, is where the repertoires were released. Samples were obtained from the ongoing ImmuneRACE study (first 160 participants) and from about 1,300 subjects provided by 6 global collaborators. A de-identified subject ID, COVID-19 status, age in years and sex were almost always included in the sample metadata. HLA class I and class II types, where available, came from metadata supplied by the sample provider rather than from assay-based typing.

Beyond this particular receptor, the publication reports: How much clinical and demographic metadata was included differed by source and by participant, and the metadata was provided uncurated.

In Seattle, one collaborating source enrolled patients while the infection was active and tracked those patients longitudinally over the course of disease. The collaborating institutions used their own protocols to collect whole blood in K2EDTA tubes. For TCRbeta analysis, collaborators shipped samples as frozen whole blood, isolated PBMCs, or DNA extracted from either of those sample types. After removal of 0 bases from V and 6 bases from J, the junction retains 7 bases not matched to a gene. The CDR3 starts with the cysteine, ends with the phenylalanine, and has 15 residues. The sequence is cut down to CDR3 DNA, 45 bases in frame from base 1. CDR1 and CDR2 (ENHRY, SYGVKD) derive from the germline V gene. This clone came up once. Its antigen is unknown. No per-base quality is available; no much larger clone lies one base away. The immunoSEQ Assay, a bias-controlled multiplex PCR, was used to amplify TCRbeta CDR3 regions from genomic DNA. In the source study's methods: Nucleated cell counts per sample were estimated from amplification of reference gene primers within the assay. To quantify the absolute abundance of each unique TCRbeta CDR3 rearrangement, sequence reads were collapsed and filtered. For each sample, productive Simpson clonality was calculated as the square root of Simpson's diversity index over productive rearrangements. The table comes from immuneACCESS by way of TCRdb, which keeps in-frame sequences with V and J called. Part of the clones is missing from these tables; in studies checked, under half for an unresolved V gene and the rest for unknown reasons. V and J calls and clone size come straight from that table; D and trimming were deduced from the DNA. This sample has about 110,000 clones in its table, and over 65% of those were observed once. The ten largest clones represent roughly 6% of the sample.

The sequence came from a man aged 80 or over with COVID-19, enrolled during active disease. This sequence uses TRBV10-3 and TRBJ2-7; 8 bases in the middle match TRBD1. Source material: peripheral blood. The CDR3 corresponds to CAISESGQGAGEQYF. The bases read TGTGCCATCAGTGAGTCAGGTCAGGGGGCAGGCGAGCAGTACTTC.